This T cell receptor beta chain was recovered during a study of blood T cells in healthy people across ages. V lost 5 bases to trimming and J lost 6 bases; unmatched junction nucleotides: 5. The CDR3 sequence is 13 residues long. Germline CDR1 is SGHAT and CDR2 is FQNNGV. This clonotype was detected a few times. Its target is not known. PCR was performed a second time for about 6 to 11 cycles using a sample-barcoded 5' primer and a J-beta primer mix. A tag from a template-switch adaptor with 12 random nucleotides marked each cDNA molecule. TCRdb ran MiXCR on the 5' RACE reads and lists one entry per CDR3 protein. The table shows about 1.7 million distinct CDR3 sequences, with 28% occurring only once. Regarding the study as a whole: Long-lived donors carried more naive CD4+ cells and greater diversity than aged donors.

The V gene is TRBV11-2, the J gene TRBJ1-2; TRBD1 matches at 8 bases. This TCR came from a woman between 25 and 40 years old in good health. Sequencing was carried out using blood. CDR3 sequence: CASSNAGGNGYTF. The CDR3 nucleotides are TGTGCCAGCAGCAACGCAGGGGGCAATGGCTACACCTTC.